This T cell receptor beta chain was obtained from a study of T cells after yellow fever vaccination. General study results and limits: Overall, a small share of clonotypes was seen in both CD4 and CD8 compartments. Clones from primary vaccination mostly reappeared after the booster (96% CD4, approximately 86% CD8).

The CDR3 contains 12 residues. The germline V gene encodes CDR1 SQVTM and CDR2 ANQGSEA. V was clipped by 5 bases and J by 9 bases, with 14 bases between them. As for this clonotype: Its target is not known.

5'RACE template switching produced TCR cDNA carrying a universal primer site and UMIs. TCRdb processed the 5' RACE reads anew with MiXCR; each CDR3 protein has one entry. The sample holds about 340,000 distinct CDR3 sequences, approximately 12% seen once. The source was CD4+ T cells sorted from PBMCs, collected 15 days after the yellow fever booster vaccination. The source is a man younger than 35 who received the YFV17D yellow fever vaccine. J is TRBJ2-1 and V is TRBV29-1; no clear D. CDR3 protein: CSVSPREREQFF. The DNA for the CDR3 is TGCAGCGTTTCCCCCAGAGAGCGTGAGCAGTTCTTC.